This T cell receptor beta chain was observed in a study of blood T cells in healthy people across ages. Whole-study findings and limits: Changes seen in expanded clonotypes were possibly confounded by donor CMV status left unknown.

For the second PCR, which ran for 7 to 11 cycles, a sample-barcoded 5' primer and a J-beta primer mix were used. TCRdb ran MiXCR on the 5' RACE reads and lists one entry per CDR3 protein. The sample consists of 850,000 or so distinct CDR3 sequences, about 28% of them appearing once. As to this clonotype: Its antigen is unknown.

Sequencing input: blood. This receptor was taken from a woman over 75 in good health.

The DNA of the CDR3 is TGTGCCAGCAGCTTTATAGGGGGGAACACTGAAGCTTTCTTT. This encodes CASSFIGGNTEAFF. The chain links TRBV11-2 to TRBJ1-1; D is perhaps TRBD1 (6 bases). The CDR3 spans 14 residues. The germline V and J ends were trimmed by 3 bases and 1 base, with 9 bases remaining between them. From germline, CDR1 is SGHAT and CDR2 FQNNGV.